These 32 T cell receptor beta chains came from one sample sequenced in a study of long-term antiretroviral therapy in people with HIV. At survey level, the immunoSEQ assay was run in its v3.0 version. Method: immunoSEQ multiplex PCR; TCRdb's copy keeps in-frame clones and lacks some. The sample contains tens of thousands of clones, less than 85% of which appear only once. This specimen consisted of unsorted PBMCs, obtained 0.3 years after starting antiretroviral therapy. All receptors derive from a man aged 35 to 55 with HIV.

The V and J genes are TRBV28 and TRBJ2-7; D is uncertain. This CDR3 is 13 amino acids long. In germline, CDR1 is MDHEN, CDR2 SYDVKM. The germline V and J ends were trimmed by 2 bases and 2 bases, with 7 bases remaining between them. CDR3 DNA sequence: TGTGCCAGCAGTTTACCAGGCCCCTACGAGCAGTACTTC. Translating gives CASSLPGPYEQYF.

The chain employs TRBV14 and TRBJ2-7; perhaps D is TRBD1 or TRBD2 (5 bases each). CDR1 is SGHDN, CDR2 FVKESK, per germline. The CDR3 is made up of 15 amino acids. V was clipped by 0 bases and J by 5 bases, with 14 bases between them. The CDR3 DNA follows: TGTGCCAGCAGCCAAGATGCGACAGTGGGACACGAGCAGTACTTC. Amino acid sequence: CASSQDATVGHEQYF.

This clone appeared a few times. The chain recombines TRBV19 with TRBJ1-2; TRBD1 is a possible D gene (5 bases). V gave up 7 bases and J gave up 0 bases, with 12 bases separating them. The CDR3 runs 14 residues. Germline V gene data show CDR1 as LNHDA and CDR2 as SQIVND (reference sequence). The CDR3 region has the DNA TGTGCCAGTACCGCCGGGACGTCTAACTATGGCTACACCTTC. This translates into CASTAGTSNYGYTF.

V and J are TRBV27 and TRBJ2-7, with 10 bases fitting TRBD1. Germline V gives CDR1 MNHEY, CDR2 SMNVEV (reference sequence). Trimming cost V 0 bases and J 1 base; bases outside gene matches: 9. The CDR3 consists of 18 residues. DNA for the CDR3: TGTGCCAGCAGTTTATCCCGGGACAGGGGCTCCAAATCCTACGAGCAGTACTTC. Translating it yields CASSLSRDRGSKSYEQYF.

This chain connects TRBV7-2 to TRBJ2-3; 8 nucleotides line up with TRBD2. Germline CDR1 reads SGHTA; CDR2 reads FQGNSA. The junction had 9 bases not matched to a gene; V was cut back by 10 bases and J by 3 bases. The CDR3 sequence is 14 residues long. The CDR3 region has the DNA TGTGCCACCGCTCGGGGGGGGGCAACAGATACGCAGTATTTT. This translates into CATARGGATDTQYF.

This clone was seen more than once but under ten times. This chain connects TRBV4-3 to TRBJ2-7; the match to TRBD1 covers 12 bases. Germline V gives CDR1 LGHNA, CDR2 YSLEER. The J segment lost 4 bases and the V segment lost 3 bases, leaving 4 bases of the junction unmatched. This CDR3 is 15 amino acids long. The CDR3: CASSHRGQGAYEQYF. The CDR3 nucleotides are TGCGCCAGCAGCCATCGGGGACAGGGGGCTTACGAGCAGTACTTC.

The rearrangement uses TRBV4-1 and TRBJ2-3; 9 nucleotides match TRBD2. J lost 5 bases, V lost 4 bases, and 7 bases had no gene match. Germline assignment: CDR1 MGHRA and CDR2 YSYEKL. This CDR3 region has 15 residues. For the CDR3, the DNA is TGCGCCAGCAGCCCGTTAGCGGGAGTGGTAGATACGCAGTATTTT. Its translation: CASSPLAGVVDTQYF.

The sample holds a few counts of this clone. CDR3 sequence reads: CASSSSEGPQHF. The CDR3 region has the DNA TGTGCCAGCAGTTCCTCAGAGGGACCCCAGCATTTT. This chain connects TRBV6-5 to TRBJ1-5; D gene uncertain. V lost 4 bases, J lost 10 bases, and 11 bases lay in between. Looked up from germline, CDR1 is MNHEY and CDR2 is SVGAGI. The CDR3 is made up of 12 amino acids.

The V gene is TRBV6-6, the J gene TRBJ2-3; unclear D gene. From germline, CDR1 is MNHNY and CDR2 SVGAGI (reference sequence). CDR3 size: 11 residues. V gave up 4 bases and J gave up 6 bases, with 5 bases separating them. The CDR3 DNA reads TGTGCCAGCAGTTTTGCGGATACGCAGTATTTT. Residues: CASSFADTQYF.

The chain couples TRBV6-5 to TRBJ1-2; a possible D gene is TRBD1 (6 bases). The CDR3 consists of 15 residues. CDR1 and CDR2 (germline): MNHEY, SVGAGI. V was cut by 2 bases and J by 5 bases, with 15 bases left in between. The DNA of the CDR3 is TGTGCCAGCAGTTACGCGGTGGGGGCAGGGTATGGCTACACCTTC. Its translation is CASSYAVGAGYGYTF.

The V and J genes are TRBV5-1 and TRBJ2-5; 9 bases map to TRBD2. The CDR3 loop spans 16 amino acids. Germline V lookup: CDR1 SGHRS, CDR2 YFSETQ. With V trimmed by 0 bases and J by 3 bases, 6 bases remained unmatched. CDR3: CASSLGVAGAEETQYF. The DNA for the CDR3 is TGCGCCAGCAGCTTGGGGGTAGCGGGAGCAGAAGAGACCCAGTACTTC.

This chain uses TRBV5-5 with TRBJ2-7, with unresolved D. V lost 0 bases and J lost 2, with 12 bases in between. The germline CDR1 and CDR2 sequences are SGHKS and YYEKEE (reference sequence). The CDR3 has 15 amino acids. The CDR3: CASSLVWSPPYEQYF. Here the CDR3 DNA reads TGTGCCAGCAGCTTGGTCTGGAGTCCTCCCTACGAGCAGTACTTC.

The J gene is TRBJ1-5, the V gene TRBV4-2, with D unclear. This CDR3 has 13 residues. V was trimmed by 1 base and J by 7 bases, leaving 8 bases between them. The germline V gene encodes CDR1 LGHNA and CDR2 YNFKEQ. CDR3 loop: CASSQGREQPQHF. The CDR3 nucleotides read TGTGCCAGCAGCCAAGGCCGGGAGCAGCCCCAGCATTTT.

The chain employs TRBV4-3 and TRBJ1-5; D call uncertain. This CDR3 is built from 16 residues. V gave up 2 bases and J gave up 3 bases, with 14 bases separating them. Germline-derived CDR1 and CDR2 are LGHNA and YSLEER. The CDR3 coding sequence is TGCGCCAGCAGCCAACACCGGGAGAGTCTCAATCAGCCCCAGCATTTT. Translated, it gives CASSQHRESLNQPQHF.

The genes are TRBV7-9 and TRBJ1-5; no reliable D call. With 5 bases removed from V and 0 bases from J, the gap between germline ends came to 8 bases. CDR3 length: 14 residues. Germline assignment: CDR1 SEHNR and CDR2 FQNEAQ (reference sequence). In nucleotides, the CDR3 is TGTGCCAGCAGCACCACCAATAGCAATCAGCCCCAGCATTTT. Translating gives CASSTTNSNQPQHF.

Only a few counts were recorded for this clone. The chain combines TRBV4-3 with TRBJ1-2, with D hard to call. Germline CDR1 LGHNA, CDR2 YSLEER. The V gene lost 0 bases and the J gene lost 8 bases, with 7 bases spanning the gap. This CDR3 is built from 12 residues. CDR3 in amino acids: CASSQDRRGYTF. In DNA, the CDR3 is TGCGCCAGCAGCCAAGACCGGAGAGGCTACACCTTC.

V and J are TRBV5-6 and TRBJ2-3, with 9 positions matching TRBD1. V gave up 3 bases and J gave up 5 bases; unmatched junction bases: 4. The CDR3 spans 14 residues. Germline CDR1 reads SGHDT; CDR2 reads YYEEEE. Here the CDR3 DNA reads TGTGCCAGCAGCTGGGGGACAGGGTTAGATACGCAGTATTTT. Protein: CASSWGTGLDTQYF.

The count of this clone is one. The CDR3 DNA is TGTGCCACCAGCAGAGCGGGGGGTTACAATGAGCAGTTCTTC. Translation: CATSRAGGYNEQFF. The chain joins TRBV15 to TRBJ2-1; 7 nucleotides align to TRBD2. V was pared by 1 base and J by 4 bases, with 1 base of the junction left unmatched. CDR3 length: 14 amino acids. Per germline, CDR1 LNHNV and CDR2 YYDKDF (reference sequence).

The CDR3 is CASSVGRDTGELFF. CDR3 nucleotides: TGTGCCAGCAGCGTCGGTCGGGACACCGGGGAGCTGTTTTTT. The chain recombines TRBV9 with TRBJ2-2; D unresolved. The V end lost 2 bases, the J end lost 3 bases, and 8 bases lay between the germline ends. Looked up from germline, CDR1 is SGDLS and CDR2 is YYNGEE. This CDR3 contains 14 residues.

V and J are TRBV7-9 and TRBJ2-5; TRBD1 agrees at 7 bases. The germline V gene has CDR1 SEHNR and CDR2 FQNEAQ (reference sequence). The length of the CDR3 is 14 residues. Trimming removed 5 bases from V and 3 bases from J; junction bases left unmatched: 6. The CDR3 spells CASSHWTGEETQYF. The CDR3 region has the DNA TGTGCCAGCAGCCATTGGACAGGAGAAGAGACCCAGTACTTC. The full variable domain, rest sourced from reference TRBV7-9 and TRBJ2-5, is DTGVSQNPRHKITKRGQNVTFRCDPISEHNRLYWYRQTLGQGPEFLTYFQNEAQLEKSRLLSDRFSAERPKGSFSTLEIQRTEQGDSAMYLCASSHWTGEETQYFGPGTRLLVL.

The chain recombines TRBV28 with TRBJ2-5; D perhaps matches TRBD1 (6 bases). Per the germline V gene, CDR1 is MDHEN and CDR2 is SYDVKM. This CDR3 is 14 amino acids long. The ends were cut back, 4 bases at V and 3 bases at J, with 12 bases in the middle. The CDR3: CASSYRDTKETQYF. The CDR3 region has the DNA TGTGCCAGCAGTTACCGGGACACCAAAGAGACCCAGTACTTC.

This rearrangement joins TRBV5-8 to TRBJ2-7; D gene uncertain. Germline V gene data show CDR1 as SGHTS and CDR2 as YDEGEE. The CDR3 is 12 residues long. The germline V and J ends were trimmed by 4 bases and 0 bases, with 5 bases remaining between them. CDR3 coding DNA: TGTGCCAGCAGCAACCCCTCCTACGAGCAGTACTTC. It codes for CASSNPSYEQYF.

V usage is TRBV6-6 and J usage is TRBJ2-3, with 9 bases matching TRBD2. CDR1 and CDR2 from the germline V gene are MNHNY and SVGAGI (reference sequence). The CDR3 spans 14 residues. V was clipped by 6 bases and J by 4 bases; unmatched bases: 5. This CDR3 is CASRKAGGSDTQYF. The CDR3 DNA follows: TGTGCCAGCAGAAAAGCGGGAGGTTCAGATACGCAGTATTTT.

This clone was counted only a few times. V and J are TRBV4-2 and TRBJ1-2, with 9 bases identical to TRBD1. Germline assignment: CDR1 LGHNA and CDR2 YNFKEQ. This CDR3 is built from 16 residues. Unmatched junction bases numbered 8, after V lost 2 bases and J lost 4 bases. CDR3 sequence: CASSQTGTGKTYGYTF. The DNA for the CDR3 is TGTGCCAGCAGCCAAACCGGGACAGGGAAAACCTATGGCTACACCTTC.

V and J are TRBV19 and TRBJ1-5; TRBD1 might be the D (5 bases). Trimming removed 2 bases from V and 1 base from J, with 12 bases in between. The V gene's germline CDR1 is LNHDA and CDR2 SQIVND (reference sequence). The CDR3 has 16 amino acids. CDR3 nucleotides: TGTGCCAGTAGTATAAGAGGGGCGCTCAGCAATCAGCCCCAGCATTTT. Residues: CASSIRGALSNQPQHF.

A few counts support this clone. The chain recombines TRBV28 with TRBJ1-5; D may be TRBD1 (5 bases). Germline lookup yields CDR1 MDHEN and CDR2 SYDVKM. The CDR3 is 13 amino acids. Trimming removed 6 bases from V and 2 bases from J, with 8 bases in between. The CDR3 coding sequence is TGTGCCAGCAGGATACAGGGCAATCAGCCCCAGCATTTT. Translated: CASRIQGNQPQHF.

The gene calls are TRBV7-9 and TRBJ2-3, with TRBD2 identical over 12 bases. This CDR3 comprises 19 residues. The germline V gene has CDR1 SEHNR and CDR2 FQNEAQ (reference sequence). Trimming took 2 bases from V and 4 from J; bases not matched to a gene: 13. CDR3 nucleotides: TGTGCCAGCAGCTTAAGGGACAAGGGGTCTAGCGGGAGGGCAGATACGCAGTATTTT. Translating gives CASSLRDKGSSGRADTQYF.

This chain links TRBV2 with TRBJ2-1; D not resolved. The CDR3 covers 16 residues. The V gene's germline CDR1 is SNHLY and CDR2 FYNNEI. Deletions cut 3 bases from V and 4 bases from J, with 16 bases between. This chain's CDR3 is CASSDPLGQEYNEQFF. Here the CDR3 DNA reads TGTGCCAGCAGTGACCCCCTCGGCCAGGAATACAATGAGCAGTTCTTC. Full variable domain (remainder filled in from reference TRBV2 and TRBJ2-1): EPEVTQTPSHQVTQMGQEVILRCVPISNHLYFYWYRQILGQKVEFLVSFYNNEISEKSEIFDDQFSVERPDGSNFTLKIRSTKLEDSAMYFCASSDPLGQEYNEQFFGPGTRLTVL.

CDR3 region: CASSAREGGHQPQHF. CDR3 DNA sequence: TGTGCCAGTAGTGCCCGAGAGGGGGGGCATCAGCCCCAGCATTTT. The chain has TRBV19 and TRBJ1-5, with D perhaps matching TRBD1 (6 bases). Per the germline V gene, CDR1 is LNHDA and CDR2 is SQIVND (reference sequence). V lost 5 bases and J lost 5, with 16 bases in between. This CDR3 has 15 amino acids.

The gene calls are TRBV6-5 and TRBJ2-5; the D call may be TRBD1 or TRBD2 (6 bases each). This CDR3 has 14 residues. Trimming shortened V by 2 bases and J by 5 bases, and 12 bases separated the two germline ends. Germline V gives CDR1 MNHEY, CDR2 SVGAGI. CDR3 bases: TGTGCCAGCAGTTACCCCGGGGGCGAGGAGACCCAGTACTTC. This sequence encodes CASSYPGGEETQYF.

The rearrangement joins TRBV11-2 to TRBJ2-7, with 9 bases lining up with TRBD1. Germline V gene lookup returns CDR1 SGHAT and CDR2 FQNNGV. The CDR3 loop spans 15 amino acids. Unmatched junction bases numbered 7, after V lost 4 bases and J lost 3 bases. This CDR3 reads CASSWGTGMVYEQYF. The DNA for the CDR3 is TGTGCCAGCAGCTGGGGGACAGGGATGGTCTACGAGCAGTACTTC.

The chain is built from TRBV18 and TRBJ1-1; TRBD1 is a possible D gene (6 bases). This CDR3 region has 16 residues. Looked up from germline, CDR1 is KGHSH and CDR2 is LQKENI. The V and J ends lost 8 bases and 0 bases respectively, with 19 bases between them. The CDR3 DNA sequence: TGTGCCAGCGAAAGGACGCCGGGACACATGAACACTGAAGCTTTCTTT. This gives the protein CASERTPGHMNTEAFF.